This passage covers 22 T cell receptor beta chains from one sample sequenced in a study of CD8+ T cells in alopecia areata. Pooled cutaneous lymph node cells were sorted using CD4, CD8alpha, NKG2D, NKG2ACE and other markers. Investigators isolated RNA and reverse transcribed it into cDNA to act as the sequencing template. Here immunoSEQ multiplex PCR was the method, and the copy in TCRdb shows in-frame clones only, minus some. The profile covers more than 250,000 clones, none occurring a single time. Sequencing was carried out using CD4+ T cells sorted from a lymph node. Source of these receptors: a C3H/HeJ mouse with alopecia areata. The MHC haplotype recorded for the strain is H2-k.

This clone was detected a few times. Gene names refer to mouse genes. From the germline J gene comes the end of the CDR3, since the read stops 4 residues before it. The chain has TRBV13-3 and TRBJ2-1, with 7 bases aligning to TRBD1. Germline trimming cut 5 bases from V and 0 bases from J; bases unmatched to any gene: 8. This CDR3 has 16 residues. Germline V gene data show CDR1 as NNHDY and CDR2 as SYVADS. CDR3 region: CASSRDRKNNYAEQFF. CDR3 bases read: TGTGCCAGCAGCAGGGACAGAAAAAATAACTATGCT.

Only a few counts were recorded for this clone. Genes and germline are mouse. The read halts 4 residues ahead of the CDR3 end, with the missing end drawn from the germline J gene. This chain connects TRBV13-2 to TRBJ1-2; 9 nucleotides match TRBD1. V lost 3 bases to trimming and J lost 3 bases; unmatched junction nucleotides: 6. Germline loops: CDR1 NNHNN, CDR2 SYGAGS (reference sequence). CDR3 length equals 15 residues. CDR3 sequence: CASGGPDRGDSDYTF. The CDR3 bases that were read are TGTGCCAGCGGTGGGCCGGACAGGGGAGACTCC.

Comment on this clone: Gene names are mouse gene names. The CDR3 is cut off 4 residues early in the read; its end comes from the germline J gene. Within the sample, other DNA sequences also encode this same CDR3. V gene TRBV5 combines with J gene TRBJ2-3; D possibly corresponds to TRBD2 (6 bases). CDR1 is LGHNA, CDR2 YNLKQL, per germline (reference sequence). This CDR3 has 14 residues. V lost 1 base and J 1 base, leaving 6 bases between the germline ends. The CDR3 sequence: CASSQVGGAETLYF. Incomplete CDR3 DNA: TGTGCCAGCAGCCAAGTGGGGGGTGCAGAA.

A remark on this clone: Mouse gene names and germline throughout. Read coverage stops 3 residues before the CDR3 terminus; the germline J gene supplies the remainder. The rearrangement uses TRBV13-1 and TRBJ1-6, with D maybe TRBD1 (6 bases). TRBJ1-6 is treated as an ORF (open reading frame) with a function not yet certain. V was shortened by 4 bases and J by 6 bases, with 11 bases between the two germline ends. The germline CDR1 and CDR2 sequences are NSHNY and SYGAGN. CDR3 length equals 14 residues. CDR3 DNA, as far as it was read: TGTGCCAGCAGTAGAGGGACAATTAATTCGCCC. This encodes CASSRGTINSP. The full CDR3 sequence reads CASSRGTINSPLYF.

As for this clone: Gene labels here are mouse ones. The CDR3 end is not reached by the read, which stops 4 residues before it; the germline J gene fills it in. Other DNA sequences in this specimen translate into the identical CDR3. The chain links TRBV1 to TRBJ2-5; 8 bases fit TRBD1. The germline V gene encodes CDR1 NSQYPW and CDR2 LRSPGD (reference sequence). The CDR3 contains 13 residues. The CDR3 sequence: CTCSGTGRDTQYF. Incomplete CDR3 DNA: TGCACCTGCAGTGGGACAGGGAGAGAC.

Concerning this clone itself: Gene names and germline match the mouse. The missing CDR3 end, 4 residues past where the read stops, is filled in from the germline J gene. The same CDR3 also results from other DNA sequences found in this sample. This sequence joins TRBV13-3 and TRBJ2-4, with 7 bases lining up with TRBD1. Germline loops: CDR1 NNHDY, CDR2 SYVADS. CDR3 size: 13 residues. The sequenced CDR3 bases are TGTGCCAGCAGTGACAGGGGGAGGAAC. Translating gives CASSDRGRN. In full, the CDR3 reads CASSDRGRNTLYF.

As for this clone: Gene names refer to mouse genes. From the germline J gene comes the end of the CDR3, since the read stops 4 residues before it. The same CDR3 also results from other DNA sequences found in this sample. The chain carries TRBV1 and TRBJ2-3; D possibly matches TRBD1 or TRBD2 (6 bases each). Trimming left V 1 base short and J 0 bases short, with 8 bases between. This CDR3 has 15 residues. Germline V gene lookup returns CDR1 NSQYPW and CDR2 LRSPGD (reference sequence). CDR3 DNA, as far as it was read: TGCACCTGCAGTGCAGGGGGGCCTAGTGCAGAA. Residues: CTCSAGGPSAE. The complete CDR3 protein is CTCSAGGPSAETLYF.

On this clone itself: Mouse gene names and germline throughout. The CDR3 end lies 4 residues beyond the end of the read and is filled in from the germline J gene. Other DNA sequences in this specimen translate into the identical CDR3. The chain joins TRBV13-1 to TRBJ1-1; the match to TRBD1 covers 7 bases. V was pared by 5 bases and J by 3 bases, with 4 bases of the junction left unmatched. The CDR3 runs to 13 residues. Germline assignment: CDR1 NSHNY and CDR2 SYGAGN. The CDR3 loop is CASRGTGDTEVFF. CDR3 bases read: TGTGCCAGCAGGGGAACAGGGGACACA.

Concerning this clone: Here the gene names and germline are mouse. The read terminates 4 residues ahead of where the CDR3 ends, so the germline J gene completes it. The V call is TRBV13-2, the J call TRBJ2-1; perhaps TRBD2 as D (7 bases). V was pared by 2 bases and J by 2 bases, with 11 bases between. Germline CDR1 reads NNHNN; CDR2 reads SYGAGS (reference sequence). The CDR3 length is 15 residues. The CDR3 spells CASGEAGGDYAEQFF. The CDR3 DNA, read in part, is TGTGCCAGCGGTGAAGCGGGGGGCGACTATGCT.

Comment on this clone: Gene names follow the mouse nomenclature. The read ends 4 residues shy of where the CDR3 ends; the end is completed using the germline J gene. The chain joins TRBV19 to TRBJ2-1; 11 bases line up with TRBD2. CDR1 and CDR2 from the germline V gene are FNHDT and SITEND (reference sequence). V lost 5 bases, J lost 3 bases, and 7 bases stayed unmatched. CDR3 length equals 16 residues. The part of the CDR3 DNA that was read is TGTGCCAGCAGGCCCTCCGGGACTGGGGGCTATGCT. It yields the protein CASRPSGTGGYA. The entire CDR3 is CASRPSGTGGYAEQFF.

A remark on this clone: Genes and germline are mouse. The read ends 4 residues before the CDR3 terminus; that terminus is restored from the germline J gene. V gene TRBV13-1 combines with J gene TRBJ2-5; 11 positions match TRBD2. The V gene's germline CDR1 is NSHNY and CDR2 SYGAGN. CDR3 length equals 16 residues. CDR3 region: CASSDPLLGGRDTQYF. The CDR3 bases that were read are TGTGCCAGCAGTGATCCCCTACTGGGGGGGCGTGAC.

This clone has only a few counts. Each gene name is a mouse one. The CDR3 bases that were read are TGTGCCAGCAGCCCGGGACAGATCTATAATTCGCCC. Its protein product is CASSPGQIYNSP. The whole CDR3 sequence reads CASSPGQIYNSPLYF. The chain combines TRBV5 with TRBJ1-6; 7 nucleotides agree with TRBD1. The sequence runs out 3 residues before the end of the CDR3; the remainder is reconstructed from the germline J gene. TRBJ1-6 is labeled an ORF, and its function is uncertain. This CDR3 has 15 amino acids. Germline assignment: CDR1 LGHNA and CDR2 YNLKQL (reference sequence). V was clipped by 4 bases and J by 3 bases; unmatched bases: 3.

Comment on this clone: Mouse gene names and germline throughout. The observed sequence ends 4 residues before the CDR3 terminus, with the missing tail filled in from the germline J gene. The chain combines TRBV13-3 with TRBJ2-5, with 9 bases identical to TRBD2. The germline CDR1 and CDR2 sequences are NNHDY and SYVADS. The CDR3 is 14 amino acids. The CDR3 bases that were read are TGTGCCAGCGCTCCGGGACTGGGAGAAGAC. Its translation: CASAPGLGED. From start to end, the CDR3 is CASAPGLGEDTQYF.

As to this clone: Mouse gene names apply. Read coverage stops 4 residues before the CDR3 terminus; the germline J gene supplies the remainder. The sample carries other DNA sequences with the same CDR3. The J gene is TRBJ2-7, the V gene TRBV19; D perhaps matches TRBD1 (6 bases). Germline CDR1 and CDR2: FNHDT and SITEND (reference sequence). CDR3 length equals 13 residues. V was shortened by 4 bases and J by 2 bases, with 10 bases between the two germline ends. The CDR3 here is CASSPRDTYEQYF. The covered CDR3 bases are TGTGCCAGCAGTCCGCGGGACACCTAT.

To note about this clone: The gene names here belong to mouse. The read ends 4 residues before the CDR3 terminus; that terminus is restored from the germline J gene. The rearrangement uses TRBV13-3 and TRBJ2-4; 10 positions agree with TRBD2. The germline V gene has CDR1 NNHDY and CDR2 SYVADS. This CDR3 is 15 amino acids long. After removal of 2 bases from V and 2 bases from J, the junction contained 2 bases not matched to a gene. The CDR3 here is CASSDAGGAQNTLYF. The CDR3 bases that were read are TGTGCCAGCAGTGACGCTGGGGGGGCTCAAAAC.

Comments on this clone: Mouse germline and gene names are used. The CDR3 end lies 3 residues beyond the end of the read and is filled in from the germline J gene. The chain joins TRBV5 to TRBJ1-6; 7 bases fit TRBD1. TRBJ1-6 carries the ORF label, with uncertain function. The CDR3 is 14 amino acids. V gave up 4 bases and J gave up 4 bases; unmatched junction bases: 1. Germline CDR1 LGHNA, CDR2 YNLKQL (reference sequence). Incomplete CDR3 DNA: TGTGCCAGCAGCCGGGACAGATATAATTCGCCC. It encodes CASSRDRYNSP. From start to end, the CDR3 is CASSRDRYNSPLYF.

This clone was detected a few times. Germline and genes: mouse. The CDR3 spells CASGDQLPGQGNSDYTF. The CDR3 DNA, read in part, is TGTGCCAGCGGTGACCAACTCCCGGGACAGGGAAACTCC. The genes are TRBV13-2 and TRBJ1-2; 9 nucleotides align to TRBD1. Read coverage stops 4 residues before the CDR3 terminus; the germline J gene supplies the remainder. Per the germline V gene, CDR1 is NNHNN and CDR2 is SYGAGS (reference sequence). Unmatched junction bases numbered 9, after V lost 2 bases and J lost 1 base. This CDR3 is 17 amino acids long.

As regards this clone: All gene names here are mouse names. With the read ending 4 residues before the CDR3 end, the germline J gene is used to fill in that end. V and J are TRBV1 and TRBJ2-4; 10 bases match TRBD2. Germline V gene sequence: CDR1 NSQYPW, CDR2 LRSPGD (reference sequence). This CDR3 is 13 amino acids long. This CDR3 is CTCSGLGENTLYF. The sequenced CDR3 bases are TGCACCTGCAGCGGACTGGGGGAAAAC.

To note about this clone: Gene names refer to mouse genes. Read coverage stops 4 residues before the CDR3 terminus; the germline J gene supplies the remainder. V usage is TRBV13-1 and J usage is TRBJ2-5; possible D gene TRBD1, 6 bases. The ends were cut back, 0 bases at V and 3 bases at J, with 11 bases in the middle. The CDR3 spans 15 residues. Per the germline V gene, CDR1 is NSHNY and CDR2 is SYGAGN. The part of the CDR3 DNA that was read is TGTGCCAGCAGTGATGCACCGACAGGACAAGAC. It yields the protein CASSDAPTGQD. The complete CDR3 protein is CASSDAPTGQDTQYF.

This clone was counted between two and nine times. Here the gene names and germline are mouse. The read ends 4 residues early relative to the CDR3; the germline J gene fills the gap. Other nucleotide sequences from this sample produce the same CDR3. V gene TRBV13-1 combines with J gene TRBJ1-1; D ambiguous. In germline, CDR1 is NSHNY, CDR2 SYGAGN. Deletions cut 0 bases from V and 1 base from J, with 4 bases between. The CDR3 is 13 residues long. The sequenced CDR3 bases are TGTGCCAGCAGTGATGTAGGAAACACA. It is translated as CASSDVGNT. Given in full, the CDR3 is CASSDVGNTEVFF.

In this sample, this clone turned up a few times. Mouse germline and gene names are used. Read coverage stops 4 residues before the CDR3 terminus; the germline J gene supplies the remainder. Other DNA sequences within the sample encode an identical CDR3. V is TRBV13-1 and J is TRBJ2-2, with 10 bases matching TRBD1. There are 15 residues in the CDR3. CDR1 NSHNY and CDR2 SYGAGN come from the germline V gene. V lost 5 bases and J lost 3; bases outside the gene matches: 4. Incomplete CDR3 DNA: TGTGCCAGCAGACCCGGGACAGGGGACACCGGG. The encoded protein is CASRPGTGDTG. The whole CDR3 sequence reads CASRPGTGDTGQLYF.

The sample holds many counts of this clone. Gene labels here are mouse ones. The read ends 4 residues shy of where the CDR3 ends; the end is completed using the germline J gene. The rearrangement uses TRBV17 and TRBJ2-1, with D maybe TRBD2 (5 bases). The germline V gene has CDR1 MNHDT and CDR2 YYDKIL. This CDR3 region has 13 residues. The germline V and J ends were trimmed by 3 bases and 6 bases, with 9 bases remaining between them. Partial CDR3 DNA: TGTGCTAGCAGTAGCTCCTGGGTTGCT. Protein: CASSSSWVA. From start to end, the CDR3 is CASSSSWVAEQFF.